This T cell receptor (beta chain) stems from a study of early T cells in non-severe SARS-CoV-2 infection. Study-level background: Sequencing of bulk RNA from unsorted whole blood was done, without chain pairing. Study results and limitations: VDJdb-based matching was biased toward anti-spike CD8 responses and missed private and CD4 specificities.

Separate cDNA molecules each had unique molecular identifiers attached to them. TCRdb re-analysed the 5' RACE reads in MiXCR, keeping a single row per CDR3 protein. Of some 80,000 distinct CDR3 sequences listed, about 5% are singletons. The CDR3 is 15 residues long. V lost 5 bases and J lost 0, with 14 bases in between. Germline V lookup: CDR1 SGHVS, CDR2 FQNEAQ. At least ten counts were recorded for this clonotype. Its antigen is undetermined. The clonotype was recovered from an adult who was a healthcare worker with PCR-confirmed SARS-CoV-2 infection or an uninfected control (not recorded which). The sample here was whole blood, taken at baseline. The chain carries TRBV7-8 and TRBJ2-7; tentative D call: TRBD1 (6 bases). Written as DNA, the CDR3 is TGTGCCAGCAGCCCCCGGACAGTAAGCTCCTACGAGCAGTACTTC. Translation: CASSPRTVSSYEQYF.